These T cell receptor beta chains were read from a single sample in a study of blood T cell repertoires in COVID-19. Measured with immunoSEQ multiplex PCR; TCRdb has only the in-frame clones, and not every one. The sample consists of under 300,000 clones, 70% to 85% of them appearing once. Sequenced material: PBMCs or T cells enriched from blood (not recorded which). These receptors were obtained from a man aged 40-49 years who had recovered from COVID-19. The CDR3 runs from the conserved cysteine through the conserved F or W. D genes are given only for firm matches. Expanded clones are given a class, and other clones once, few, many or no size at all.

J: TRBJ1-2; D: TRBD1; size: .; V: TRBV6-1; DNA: TGTGCCAGCAGTGAGTTCATGGGACAGGGGGTAGGCGGCTACACCTTC; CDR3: CASSEFMGQGVGGYTF
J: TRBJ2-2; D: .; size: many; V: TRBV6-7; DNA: TGTGCCAGCAGTCCCAATAGGACAGCGAACACCGGGGAGCTGTTTTTT; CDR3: CASSPNRTANTGELFF
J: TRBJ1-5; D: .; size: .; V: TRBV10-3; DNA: TGTGCCATTTCAGGGGCGGTGGATCAGCCCCAGCATTTT; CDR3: CAISGAVDQPQHF
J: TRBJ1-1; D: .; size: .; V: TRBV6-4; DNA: TGTGCCAGCAGTGTGACAGCTAAAGAGAACACTGAAGCTTTCTTT; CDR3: CASSVTAKENTEAFF
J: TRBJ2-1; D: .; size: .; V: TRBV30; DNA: TGTGCCTGGAGTAGAGAGACGGGAAACAATGAGCAGTTCTTC; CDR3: CAWSRETGNNEQFF
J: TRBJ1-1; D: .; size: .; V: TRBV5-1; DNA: TGCGCCAGCAGCGGAGTAGGAACCATGAACACTGAAGCTTTCTTT; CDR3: CASSGVGTMNTEAFF
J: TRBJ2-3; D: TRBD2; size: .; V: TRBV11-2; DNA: TGTGCCAGCAGCTTAGGAGCGGGGATACCTTATACGCAGTATTTT; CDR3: CASSLGAGIPYTQYF
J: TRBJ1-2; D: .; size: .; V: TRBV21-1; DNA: TGTGCCAGCAGCAAAGGGGACAGCGATCGCTACACCTTC; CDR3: CASSKGDSDRYTF
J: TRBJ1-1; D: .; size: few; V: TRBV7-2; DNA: TGTGCCAGCAGCCCCCCGGGAGGGTCGGGCACTGAAGCTTTCTTT; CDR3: CASSPPGGSGTEAFF
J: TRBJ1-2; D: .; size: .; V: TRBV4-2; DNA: TGTGCCAGCAGCCAAGATACACAGGGACCCTATGGCTACACCTTC; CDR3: CASSQDTQGPYGYTF
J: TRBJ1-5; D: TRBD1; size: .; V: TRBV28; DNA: TGTGCCAGCAAAGGGACAGGGGGCGGCCGGGGCGGTCAGCCCCAGCATTTT; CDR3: CASKGTGGGRGGQPQHF
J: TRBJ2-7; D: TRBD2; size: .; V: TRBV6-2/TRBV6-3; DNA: TGTGCCAGCAGCCCTCTTTGGACTAGCGGGGTTTCCTACGAGCAGTACTTC; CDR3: CASSPLWTSGVSYEQYF
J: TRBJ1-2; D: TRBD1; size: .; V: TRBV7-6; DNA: TGTGCCAGCAGCCGGGACAGCAGTACTTATGGCTACACCTTC; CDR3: CASSRDSSTYGYTF
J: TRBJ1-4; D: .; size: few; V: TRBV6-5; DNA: TGTGCCAGCAGTCCCGGGACTGGGGGGAGAAAACTGTTTTTT; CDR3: CASSPGTGGRKLFF
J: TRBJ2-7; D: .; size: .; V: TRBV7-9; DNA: TGTGCCAGCAGCGGTCCGCGGTACGAGCAGTACTTC; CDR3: CASSGPRYEQYF
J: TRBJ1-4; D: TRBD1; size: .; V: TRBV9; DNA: TGTGCCAGCAGCGTCGGGACAGGACCCGAAGAAAAACTGTTTTTT; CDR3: CASSVGTGPEEKLFF
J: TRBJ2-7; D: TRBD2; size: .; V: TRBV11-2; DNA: TGTGCCAGCAGCTCAGGACTAGACCGTTGGTACGAGCAGTACTTC; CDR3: CASSSGLDRWYEQYF
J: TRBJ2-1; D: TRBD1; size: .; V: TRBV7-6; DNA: TGTGCCAGCAGCTCATCGGGACAGGTATCGGGTGAGCAGTTCTTC; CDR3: CASSSSGQVSGEQFF
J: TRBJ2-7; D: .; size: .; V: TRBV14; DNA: TGTGCCAGCAGCCAAGATTTATCCAGAGGCGAGCAGTACTTC; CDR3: CASSQDLSRGEQYF
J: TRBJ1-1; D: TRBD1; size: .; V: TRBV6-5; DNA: TGTGCCAGCAGTTACCTCCGGGACAGGGGTAGCACTGAAGCTTTCTTT; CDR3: CASSYLRDRGSTEAFF
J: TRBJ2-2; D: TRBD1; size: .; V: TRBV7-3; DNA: TGTGCCAGCAGCCCGTCCCCCCCAGACCTAACAGGGGTGGCCGGGGAGCTGTTTTTT; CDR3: CASSPSPPDLTGVAGELFF
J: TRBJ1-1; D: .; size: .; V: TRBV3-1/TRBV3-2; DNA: TGTGCCAGCAGGCTGAGGGAGATGAACACTGAAGCTTTCTTT; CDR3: CASRLREMNTEAFF
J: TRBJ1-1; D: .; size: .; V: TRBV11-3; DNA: TGTGCCAGCAGTAGGGGACAGAACACTGAAGCTTTCTTT; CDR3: CASSRGQNTEAFF
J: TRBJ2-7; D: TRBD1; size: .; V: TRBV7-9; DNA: TGTGCCAGCAGCCGCCGGGGACAGGGATACGAGCAGTACTTC; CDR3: CASSRRGQGYEQYF
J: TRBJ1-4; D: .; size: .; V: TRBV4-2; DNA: TGTGCCAGCAGCCAAACTGACAGTACTAATGAAAAACTGTTTTTT; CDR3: CASSQTDSTNEKLFF
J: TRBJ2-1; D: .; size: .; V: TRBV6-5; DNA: TGTGCCAGCAGTCCCCCGACTTTTAATGAGCAGTTCTTC; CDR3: CASSPPTFNEQFF
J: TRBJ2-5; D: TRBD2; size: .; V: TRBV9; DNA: TGTGCCAGCAGCTTAGCGGGAGGGGAGACCCAGTACTTC; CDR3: CASSLAGGETQYF
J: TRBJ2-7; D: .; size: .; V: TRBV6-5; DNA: TGTGCCAGCAGTTACGCGGGAAGGGGCTCCTACGAGCAGTACTTC; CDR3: CASSYAGRGSYEQYF
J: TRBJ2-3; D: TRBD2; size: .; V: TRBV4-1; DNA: TGCGCCAGCAGGGGACTAGCCACAGATACGCAGTATTTT; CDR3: CASRGLATDTQYF
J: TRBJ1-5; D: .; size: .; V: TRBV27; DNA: TGTGCCAGCAGTGAGACGGACTATAGCAATCAGCCCCAGCATTTT; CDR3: CASSETDYSNQPQHF
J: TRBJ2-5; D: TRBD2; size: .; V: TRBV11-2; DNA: TGTGCCAGCAGCCTAAGGACTAGCGGGGGGAATGGGACCCAGTACTTC; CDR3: CASSLRTSGGNGTQYF